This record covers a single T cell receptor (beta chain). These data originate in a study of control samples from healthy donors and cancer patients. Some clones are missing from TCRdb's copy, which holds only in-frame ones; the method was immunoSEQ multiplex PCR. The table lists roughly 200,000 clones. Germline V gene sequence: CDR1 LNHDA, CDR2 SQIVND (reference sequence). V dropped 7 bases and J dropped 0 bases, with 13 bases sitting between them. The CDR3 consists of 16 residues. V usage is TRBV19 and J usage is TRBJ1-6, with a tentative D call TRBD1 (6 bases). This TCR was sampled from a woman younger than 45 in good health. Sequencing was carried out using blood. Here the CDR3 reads CASKTGTSSYNSPLHF. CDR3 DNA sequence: TGTGCCAGTAAAACAGGGACGAGCTCCTATAATTCACCCCTCCACTTT.